The text below deals with one TCR beta chain. Trimming took 5 bases from V and 7 from J, leaving 18 bases between them. The CDR3 is 15 amino acids. Germline CDR1 PRHDT, CDR2 FYEKMQ (reference sequence). This sample is part of a study of T cell responses to AZD1222 COVID-19 vaccine. In the study overall: Samples with a second dose at about 4 or about 12 weeks were pooled together.

Sequenced by immunoSEQ multiplex PCR; TCRdb stores in-frame clones only, minus some. The sample holds some 61,000 clones, roughly 87% seen once. The rearrangement links TRBV13 to TRBJ1-5; possibly TRBD1 for D (6 bases). This specimen was peripheral blood, taken on day 0 of AZD1222 vaccination. This sequence was found in an adult in good health. CDR3 protein: CASSAPGAPRQPQHF. The CDR3 DNA sequence: TGTGCCAGCAGCGCTCCAGGGGCTCCGAGGCAGCCCCAGCATTTT.